These T cell receptor beta chains were read from a single sample in a study of vaccination effects on CD4 cells after COVID-19. Clones were sequenced by immunoSEQ multiplex PCR, and TCRdb holds only the in-frame ones, with some missing. The sample yields 20,000 or so clones, around 70% seen once. Their specific antigens are unknown. The sample in question was CD4+ T cells from PBMCs cultured with HCoV-229E spike peptides, obtained before COVID-19 vaccination. The receptor set was obtained from a human donor who received a COVID-19 vaccine. CDR3s include the opening cysteine and the closing phenylalanine or tryptophan.

V gene: TRBV7-8
CDR3 protein: CASSLALGKSEQYF

V gene: TRBV25-1
CDR3 protein: CASKSGYFGELFF

V gene: TRBV6-5
CDR3 protein: CASRLDRVVGYTF

V gene: TRBV7-9
CDR3 protein: CASSFRMTLRGSEQFF

V gene: TRBV25-1
CDR3 protein: CASSDSFSGNTIYF

V gene: TRBV20-1
CDR3 protein: CSTRGTEAFF

V gene: TRBV11-2
CDR3 protein: CVSSPRGAGGTGELFF

V gene: TRBV2
CDR3 protein: CASSEDLAVNEQFF

V gene: TRBV4-2
CDR3 protein: CASSYQRGSTEAFF

V gene: TRBV6-6
CDR3 protein: CASSPAPLTYEQYF

V gene: TRBV25-1
CDR3 protein: CASSGPYPGARF

V gene: TRBV19
CDR3 protein: CASSSSRLGEQYF

V gene: TRBV6-1
CDR3 protein: CASSEVLADTSMNTEAFF

V gene: TRBV2
CDR3 protein: CASSPQAEQYF

V gene: TRBV5-1
CDR3 protein: CASSQDRGEAFF

V gene: TRBV18
CDR3 protein: CASSPTGEGSYGYTF

V gene: TRBV7-9
CDR3 protein: CASSFSGSSGNTIYF

V gene: TRBV6-6
CDR3 protein: CASSRQGANEKLFF

V gene: TRBV5-1
CDR3 protein: CASSSGQEREAFF

V gene: TRBV5-4
CDR3 protein: CASSLDEGDNSPLHF

V gene: TRBV5-5
CDR3 protein: CASSLEGQGARYTF

V gene: TRBV18
CDR3 protein: CASSPFSMGLPPYEQYF

V gene: TRBV12-5
CDR3 protein: CASGLGSRGQASVFF

V gene: TRBV6-4
CDR3 protein: CASSEQAGYPYNEQFF

V gene: TRBV2
CDR3 protein: CASSEQGAGNYGYTF

V gene: TRBV18
CDR3 protein: CASSSLGGGGNQPQHF

V gene: TRBV3-1/TRBV3-2
CDR3 protein: CASSQPDRDEKLFF

V gene: TRBV5-1
CDR3 protein: CASSLVGRGYNEQFF

V gene: TRBV7-2
CDR3 protein: CASSRDTSSGNTIYF

V gene: TRBV5-1
CDR3 protein: CASSLGRTGTSTDTQYF

V gene: TRBV7-9
CDR3 protein: CASSRGTSGGDTQYF

V gene: TRBV13
CDR3 protein: CASSSGRRTYEQYF

V gene: TRBV30
CDR3 protein: CAWSYKGANGETQYF

V gene: TRBV5-4
CDR3 protein: CASSRDQGPNQPQHF

V gene: TRBV19
CDR3 protein: CATRGENTGELFF

V gene: TRBV5-6
CDR3 protein: CASSVVGGKAEAFF

V gene: TRBV10-3
CDR3 protein: CAIRGTGDEKLFF

V gene: TRBV5-4
CDR3 protein: CASSLDSQGIGTQYF

V gene: TRBV19
CDR3 protein: CASTWGLTDTQYF

V gene: TRBV2
CDR3 protein: CASSNDWDGAEAFF

V gene: TRBV2
CDR3 protein: CASSGYLNTEAFF

V gene: TRBV5-1
CDR3 protein: CASSLEGQGSYNEQFF

V gene: TRBV6-4
CDR3 protein: CASSYHTPSVDGYTF

V gene: TRBV4-1
CDR3 protein: CASWDRGSVSSTF

V gene: TRBV6-2/TRBV6-3
CDR3 protein: CASSLIGSYGYTF

V gene: TRBV18
CDR3 protein: CASSRRSDTEAFF

V gene: TRBV15
CDR3 protein: CATSRGASGIETQYF